This T cell receptor beta chain was retrieved from a study of Ad26.COV2.S vaccination and SARS-CoV-2 variants. Findings and limits, study-wide: For non-spike TCRs, breadth in vaccine recipients resembled that in placebo recipients. The TCR breadth and depth analyses may have produced an underestimate of total T cell responses.

Treatment defined: 19 received Ad26.COV2.S at low or high dose, single or two shots; about 5 received placebo; per-sample allocation not given. Sampling took place 63 days after the first vaccine or placebo injection. A note on this clone: Its cognate antigen is unknown.

The assay was immunoSEQ multiplex PCR, and TCRdb's table has in-frame clones only and misses some. The top ten clones hold 1.5% to 2% of a sample with around 400,000 clones, approximately 91% of them seen once. Germline V CDR1 and CDR2: SGHRS, YFSETQ. Trimming stripped 0 bases from V and 4 bases from J, with 13 bases between. The CDR3 sequence is 15 residues long. The sequencing here drew on peripheral blood, taken in a trial of Ad26.COV2.S vaccine versus placebo. The clonotype comes from a person aged 18-60 years who received the Ad26.COV2.S COVID-19 vaccine or a placebo. The rearrangement links TRBV5-1 to TRBJ1-1; D is unresolved. CDR3 DNA: TGCGCCAGCAGCTTGGGAGTCCAGGCGGGCACTGAAGCTTTCTTT. As protein: CASSLGVQAGTEAFF.